This T cell receptor (beta chain) was captured in a study of cytomegalovirus exposure and HLA in healthy donors. PCR was performed using 60 Vbeta and 13 Jbeta primers. Generated by immunoSEQ multiplex PCR, the TCRdb table keeps only in-frame clones and is missing some. The sample lists some 160,000 clones; 80% to 85% were seen once. The germline gives CDR1 SGHVS, CDR2 FNYEAQ. This CDR3 region has 20 residues. The ends lost 0 bases at V and 0 bases at J; junction bases unmatched: 7. The receptor was derived from a boy aged 2-15 years in good health and CMV-seronegative. The specimen was PBMCs. The genes are TRBV7-6 and TRBJ2-1, with 14 bases fitting TRBD2. Here the CDR3 DNA reads TGTGCCAGCAGCTTAGCCTATAGGACTAGCGGGAGGAGCTCCTACAATGAGCAGTTCTTC. Residues: CASSLAYRTSGRSSYNEQFF.